This T cell receptor beta chain was profiled in a study of PD-1 blockade in classical Hodgkin lymphoma. Study in general: Patients were dosed intravenously with nivolumab at 3 mg/kg every 2 weeks.

The time point denotes: cycle 4 day 1 (C4D1), after 5 to 7 weeks of nivolumab. After autologous stem cell transplantation all patients relapsed, and prior brentuximab vedotin exposure differed between cohorts. Per the germline V gene, CDR1 is SNHLY and CDR2 is FYNNEI. V was pared by 3 bases and J by 1 base, with 14 bases between. The CDR3 runs 16 residues. Some clones are missing from TCRdb's copy, which holds only in-frame ones; the method was immunoSEQ multiplex PCR. The repertoire holds roughly 60,000 clones, with around 94% as singletons. The starting material was peripheral blood mononuclear cells (PBMCs), obtained before the fourth cycle of nivolumab. The rearrangement links TRBV2 to TRBJ2-3; TRBD1 might be the D (6 bases). The TCR was taken from a human donor with classical Hodgkin lymphoma. The CDR3 sequence is CASSEPGGSGTDTQYF. The CDR3 nucleotides read TGTGCCAGCAGTGAGCCTGGGGGCAGCGGCACAGATACGCAGTATTTT.